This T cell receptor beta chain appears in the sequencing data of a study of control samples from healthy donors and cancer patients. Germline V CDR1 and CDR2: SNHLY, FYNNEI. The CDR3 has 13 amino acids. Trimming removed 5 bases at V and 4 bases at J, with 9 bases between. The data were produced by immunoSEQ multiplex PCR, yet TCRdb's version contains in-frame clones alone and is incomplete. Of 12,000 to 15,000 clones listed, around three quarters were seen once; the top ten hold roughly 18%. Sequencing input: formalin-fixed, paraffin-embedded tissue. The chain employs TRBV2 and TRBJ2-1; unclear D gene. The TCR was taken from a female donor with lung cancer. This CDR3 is CASSSGPYNEQFF. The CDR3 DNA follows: TGTGCCAGCAGTTCTGGCCCTTACAATGAGCAGTTCTTC.